Each of the 21 T cell receptor beta chains below was sequenced from the same sample in a study of read filtering for tumor transcriptome and immune sequencing. This library used roughly 400 ng RNA and molecular barcoded adaptors spanning alpha/delta and beta/gamma chains. TCRdb processed the reads anew with MiXCR; each CDR3 protein has one entry. The data hold 75,000 to 95,000 distinct CDR3 sequences, with under 25% observed a single time. Specimen: a population of CD138-negative cells sorted from bone marrow. Receptor source: a donor older than 35 with multiple myeloma.

This clonotype was counted at least ten times. The rearrangement links TRBV9 to TRBJ2-3; TRBD1 aligns across 7 bases. This CDR3 has 14 amino acids. Germline CDR1 SGDLS, CDR2 YYNGEE. V was pared by 3 bases and J by 3 bases, with 4 bases of the junction left unmatched. DNA for the CDR3: TGTGCCAGCAGCGCCACAGGGGCAACAGATACGCAGTATTTT. Its protein is CASSATGATDTQYF. Full variable domain (rest looked up from reference TRBV9 and TRBJ2-3): DSGVTQTPKHLITATGQRVTLRCSPRSGDLSVYWYQQSLDQGLQFLIQYYNGEERAKGNILERFSAQQFPDLHSELNLSSLELGDSALYFCASSATGATDTQYFGPGTRLTVL.

This clonotype came up many times. The chain links TRBV4-2 to TRBJ1-1, with 7 bases matching TRBD1. This CDR3 contains 15 residues. The germline V gene has CDR1 LGHNA and CDR2 YNFKEQ. With V trimmed by 4 bases and J by 0 bases, 5 bases remained unmatched. CDR3 amino acids: CASSRTQGLNTEAFF. CDR3 DNA sequence: TGTGCCAGCAGCCGAACACAGGGGCTGAACACTGAAGCTTTCTTT.

This clonotype was seen a few times. The chain employs TRBV20-1 and TRBJ2-5, with D perhaps matching TRBD2 (5 bases). The CDR3 spans 13 residues. V lost 1 base, J lost 5 bases, and 11 bases lay in between. In germline, CDR1 is DFQATT, CDR2 SNEGSKA (reference sequence). CDR3 in amino acids: CSARVGGGETQYF. The DNA for the CDR3 is TGCAGTGCTAGAGTCGGAGGTGGCGAGACCCAGTACTTC.

This clonotype was counted a few times. The rearrangement uses TRBV3-1 and TRBJ2-1, with 12 bases matching TRBD2. V lost 0 bases, J lost 8 bases, and 5 bases stayed unmatched. The germline V gene has CDR1 LGHDT and CDR2 YNNKEL (reference sequence). CDR3 length: 16 residues. The CDR3 sequence is CASSQELAGGVYEQFF. The CDR3 DNA reads as TGTGCCAGCAGCCAAGAACTAGCGGGGGGTGTGTATGAGCAGTTCTTC.

The sample holds many counts of this clonotype. This chain connects TRBV28 to TRBJ2-3, with 8 bases fitting TRBD2. There are 16 residues in the CDR3. With V trimmed by 5 bases and J by 1 base, 8 bases remained unmatched. In germline, CDR1 is MDHEN, CDR2 SYDVKM. The CDR3 reads CASSPRGGPGTDTQYF. In nucleotides, the CDR3 is TGTGCCAGCAGTCCCCGGGGGGGGCCGGGCACAGATACGCAGTATTTT. Variable domain in full (rest from reference TRBV28 and TRBJ2-3): DVKVTQSSRYLVKRTGEKVFLECVQDMDHENMFWYRQDPGLGLRLIYFSYDVKMKEKGDIPEGYSVSREKKERFSLILESASTNQTSMYLCASSPRGGPGTDTQYFGPGTRLTVL.

The V gene is TRBV5-1, the J gene TRBJ1-1; tentatively, D is TRBD1 (6 bases). The V end lost 4 bases, the J end lost 4 bases, and 11 bases lay between the germline ends. CDR1 is SGHRS, CDR2 YFSETQ, per germline. The CDR3 has 13 residues. CDR3 amino acids: CASSPAGATEAFF. Written as DNA, the CDR3 is TGCGCCAGCAGCCCCGCAGGGGCCACTGAAGCTTTCTTT.

This clonotype came up many times. The chain links TRBV7-9 to TRBJ1-5, with 10 nucleotides matching TRBD1. V lost 4 bases, J lost 5 bases, and 11 bases stayed unmatched. The CDR3 sequence is 17 residues long. The germline CDR1 and CDR2 sequences are SEHNR and FQNEAQ (reference sequence). For the CDR3, the DNA is TGTGCCAGCAGCTATGGGACGGGACAGGGGCGACATCAGCCCCAGCATTTT. Its protein is CASSYGTGQGRHQPQHF.

For this clonotype: A much bigger clone sits one base away, suggesting this may be a read error. This rearrangement joins TRBV2 to TRBJ2-4; D gene ambiguous. CDR3 length: 13 residues. Per the germline V gene, CDR1 is SNHLY and CDR2 is FYNNEI. The CDR3: CASREEAKNFQYF. The CDR3 bases are TGTGCCAGCAGGGAAGAGGCCAAAAACTTTCAGTACTTC.

This clonotype has ten or more counts. This chain uses TRBV19 with TRBJ1-6; possibly TRBD1 for D (6 bases). Trimming took 8 bases from V and 0 from J, leaving 11 bases between them. CDR3 length equals 15 residues. Germline V CDR1 and CDR2: LNHDA, SQIVND (reference sequence). CDR3 region: CASATGSSYNSPLHF. The CDR3 DNA sequence: TGTGCCAGTGCTACAGGGAGCTCCTATAATTCACCCCTCCACTTT.

This clonotype has at least ten counts. This chain uses TRBV28 with TRBJ2-1, with D perhaps TRBD1 or TRBD2 (5 bases each). Germline CDR1 and CDR2: MDHEN and SYDVKM. This CDR3 region has 16 residues. V lost 6 bases to trimming and J lost 4 bases, with 19 bases between them. CDR3 in amino acids: CASSSLSGGRYNEQFF. The CDR3 DNA reads TGTGCCAGCAGCTCCCTAAGTGGGGGACGTTACAATGAGCAGTTCTTC.

The V gene is TRBV11-2, the J gene TRBJ2-4, with TRBD1 matching 8 bases. Per the germline V gene, CDR1 is SGHAT and CDR2 is FQNNGV. Germline trimming cut 5 bases from V and 6 bases from J; bases unmatched to any gene: 9. The CDR3 consists of 15 residues. The DNA for the CDR3 is TGTGCCAGCAGCGGGCCTGGGACAGGATTAAACATTCAGTACTTC. Translating gives CASSGPGTGLNIQYF.

In the case of this clonotype: This clone may be a read error of a much larger clone one base away. In DNA form, the CDR3 reads TGTGCCAGCATTCCGGGACTAGCGGACCAGGGTGAGCAGTTCTTC. Its translation is CASIPGLADQGEQFF. The chain uses TRBV6-2 or TRBV6-3 and TRBJ2-1, with TRBD2 matching 11 bases. Germline loops: CDR1 MNHEY, CDR2 SVGEGT. Trimming cost V 7 bases and J 9 bases; bases outside gene matches: 11. The CDR3 has 15 amino acids.

Many counts were recorded for this clonotype. V gene TRBV5-1 combines with J gene TRBJ2-7, with D tentatively TRBD1 or TRBD2 (5 bases each). CDR1 and CDR2 from the germline V gene are SGHRS and YFSETQ. The CDR3 is made up of 15 amino acids. V shed 0 bases and J shed 1 base, with 11 bases lying between them. In DNA form, the CDR3 reads TGCGCCAGCAGCTTGGGAGGGACCGCGTCCTACGAGCAGTACTTC. Its translation is CASSLGGTASYEQYF. Full variable domain (remainder filled in from reference TRBV5-1 and TRBJ2-7): KAGVTQTPRYLIKTRGQQVTLSCSPISGHRSVSWYQQTPGQGLQFLFEYFSETQRNKGNFPGRFSGRQFSNSRSEMNVSTLELGDSALYLCASSLGGTASYEQYFGPGTRLTVT.

The J gene is TRBJ1-2, the V gene TRBV6-2 or TRBV6-3; the D gene is possibly TRBD1 (6 bases). V was cut by 6 bases and J by 8 bases, with 16 bases left in between. The CDR3 runs 13 residues. From germline, CDR1 is MNHEY and CDR2 SVGEGT. CDR3 residues: CASSIGQTSGYTF. CDR3 in DNA: TGTGCCAGCAGCATAGGACAGACAAGCGGCTACACCTTC.

This clonotype has at least ten counts. The rearrangement uses TRBV10-3 and TRBJ2-2, with D maybe TRBD1 (5 bases). Deletions cut 4 bases from V and 0 bases from J, with 9 bases between. The germline V gene encodes CDR1 ENHRY and CDR2 SYGVKD. The CDR3 has 15 amino acids. This CDR3 is CAISGGDSNTGELFF. CDR3 nucleotide sequence: TGTGCCATCAGTGGGGGCGACTCGAACACCGGGGAGCTGTTTTTT.

This clonotype was counted many times. The V gene is TRBV29-1, the J gene TRBJ2-2; D is unresolved. The V and J ends lost 7 bases and 3 bases respectively, with 9 bases between them. Germline values: CDR1 SQVTM, CDR2 ANQGSEA. CDR3 length: 12 residues. The CDR3 is CSARKYTGELFF. CDR3 sequence (DNA): TGCAGCGCCCGTAAATACACCGGGGAGCTGTTTTTT.

A word on this clonotype: Germline is not matched at one junction end, which may reflect a read error. The chain couples TRBV28 to TRBJ1-5; D gene unclear. Germline V gene lookup returns CDR1 MDHEN and CDR2 SYDVKM. CDR3 size: 11 residues. Here the CDR3 DNA reads TGTGCCGGCAGCCTAAATCAGCCCCAGCATTTT. It yields the protein CAGSLNQPQHF.

Of note for this clonotype: A read error may explain this, as a much larger clone is one base away. This chain joins TRBV3-1 and TRBJ1-3, with 7 bases matching TRBD1. J gave up 8 bases and V 0 bases, and 13 bases lay outside the gene matches. CDR1 and CDR2 from the germline V gene are LGHDT and YNNKEL (reference sequence). The CDR3 loop spans 17 amino acids. For the CDR3, the DNA is TGTGCCAGCAGCCAAGATCGGAAGGGGGCGCTGGGAGACACCATATATTTT. This encodes CASSQDRKGALGDTIYF.

With respect to this clonotype: Being one base from a much bigger clone, this may be a read error. This rearrangement joins TRBV7-3 to TRBJ2-7; D is perhaps TRBD1 or TRBD2 (5 bases each). This CDR3 is built from 15 residues. The germline V gene encodes CDR1 SGHTA and CDR2 FQGTGA. The V gene lost 2 bases and the J gene lost 3 bases, with 14 bases spanning the gap. This CDR3 reads CASSLSPGRGYEQYF. The CDR3 bases are TGTGCCAGCAGCTTATCCCCGGGACGAGGCTACGAGCAGTACTTC.

This clonotype occurred once. The V gene is TRBV28, the J gene TRBJ1-5; TRBD1 matches 11 bases. Germline CDR1 and CDR2: MDHEN and SYDVKM. J gave up 1 base and V 6 bases, and 8 bases lay outside the gene matches. This CDR3 is 17 amino acids long. DNA for the CDR3: TGTGCCAGCAGCCTGAGGACAGGGGGCTTGAGCAATCAGCCCCAGCATTTT. This codes for CASSLRTGGLSNQPQHF.

This clonotype was observed many times. This chain connects TRBV29-1 to TRBJ1-5; D call uncertain. In germline, CDR1 is SQVTM, CDR2 ANQGSEA. Trimming removed 6 bases at V and 3 bases at J, with 12 bases between. The CDR3 has 13 amino acids. Here the CDR3 reads CSVNEGYNQPQHF. The CDR3 DNA is TGCAGCGTGAATGAGGGTTACAATCAGCCCCAGCATTTT.